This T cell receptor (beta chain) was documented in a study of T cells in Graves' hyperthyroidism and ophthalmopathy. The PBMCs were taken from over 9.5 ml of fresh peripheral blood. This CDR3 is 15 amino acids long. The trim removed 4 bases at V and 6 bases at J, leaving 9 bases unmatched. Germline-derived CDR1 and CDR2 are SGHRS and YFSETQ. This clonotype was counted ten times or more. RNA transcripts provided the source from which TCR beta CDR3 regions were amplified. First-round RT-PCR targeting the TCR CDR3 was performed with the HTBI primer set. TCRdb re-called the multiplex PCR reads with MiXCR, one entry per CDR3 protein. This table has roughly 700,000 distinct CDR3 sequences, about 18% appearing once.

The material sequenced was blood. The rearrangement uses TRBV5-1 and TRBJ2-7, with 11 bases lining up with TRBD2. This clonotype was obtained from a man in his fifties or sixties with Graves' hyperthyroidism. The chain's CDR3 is CASSGTSGSRGEQYF. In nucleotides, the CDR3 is TGCGCCAGCAGCGGTACTAGCGGGAGTAGGGGCGAGCAGTACTTC.